This entry concerns a single T cell receptor (beta chain). This entry is derived from a study of blood T cell repertoires in COVID-19. Study details: In each case, the material was cDNA or gDNA derived from T cells, B-cell-depleted T cells, or PBMCs.

Authors' data handling: Reference gene primer amplification gave estimated nucleated cell counts. Some clones are missing from TCRdb's copy, which holds only in-frame ones; the method was immunoSEQ multiplex PCR. That table gives V, J and clone size, and the DNA gave D and trimming. The repertoire holds tens of thousands of clones, with roughly 84% as singletons. The CDR3 extends over 15 amino acids. Germline loops: CDR1 ENHRY, CDR2 SYGVKD. Deletions cut 11 bases from V and 2 bases from J, with 21 bases between. V usage is TRBV10-3 and J usage is TRBJ1-2; D might be TRBD1 (5 bases). Sample: peripheral blood. The sequence came from a man aged 50-59 years with acute or convalescent COVID-19. CDR3 sequence reads: CAFRTGRDSNYGYTF. In nucleotides, the CDR3 is TGTGCCTTCCGTACGGGGCGGGATTCAAACTATGGCTACACCTTC.